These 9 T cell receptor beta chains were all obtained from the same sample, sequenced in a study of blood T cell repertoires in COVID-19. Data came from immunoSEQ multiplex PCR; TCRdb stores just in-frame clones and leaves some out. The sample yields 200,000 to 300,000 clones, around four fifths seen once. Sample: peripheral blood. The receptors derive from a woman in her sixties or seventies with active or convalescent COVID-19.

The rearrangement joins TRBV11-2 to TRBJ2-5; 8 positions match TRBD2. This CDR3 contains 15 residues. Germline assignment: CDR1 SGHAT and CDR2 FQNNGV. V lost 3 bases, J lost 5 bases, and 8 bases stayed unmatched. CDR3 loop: CASSLAGLAGETQYF. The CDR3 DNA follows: TGTGCCAGCAGCTTGGCGGGTTTAGCGGGGGAGACCCAGTACTTC.

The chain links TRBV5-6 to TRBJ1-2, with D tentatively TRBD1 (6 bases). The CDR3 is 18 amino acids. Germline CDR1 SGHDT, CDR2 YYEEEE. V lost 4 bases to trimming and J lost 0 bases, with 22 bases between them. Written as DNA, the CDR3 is TGTGCCAGCAGCCCAACGTACCCGGACAGCCGATCTAACTATGGCTACACCTTC. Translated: CASSPTYPDSRSNYGYTF.

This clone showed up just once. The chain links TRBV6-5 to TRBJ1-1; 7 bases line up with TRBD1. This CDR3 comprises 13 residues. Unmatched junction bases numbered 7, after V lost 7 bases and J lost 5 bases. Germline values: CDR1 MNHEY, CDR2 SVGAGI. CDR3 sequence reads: CASITGARTEAFF. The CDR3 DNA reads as TGTGCCAGCATAACAGGGGCGCGGACTGAAGCTTTCTTT.

CDR3 amino acids: CASTNRGFGELFF. The CDR3 DNA follows: TGTGCCAGCACTAACAGGGGGTTCGGGGAGCTGTTTTTT. The rearrangement uses TRBV2 and TRBJ2-2, with 8 bases matching TRBD1. CDR3 length equals 13 residues. J lost 7 bases, V lost 7 bases, and 5 bases had no gene match. Looked up from germline, CDR1 is SNHLY and CDR2 is FYNNEI.

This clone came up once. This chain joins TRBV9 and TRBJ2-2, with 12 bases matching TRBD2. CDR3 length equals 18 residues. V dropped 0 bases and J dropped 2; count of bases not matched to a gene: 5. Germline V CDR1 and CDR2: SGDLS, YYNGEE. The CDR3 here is CASSVVASGRANTGELFF. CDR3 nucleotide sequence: TGTGCCAGCAGCGTAGTCGCTAGCGGGAGGGCAAACACCGGGGAGCTGTTTTTT.

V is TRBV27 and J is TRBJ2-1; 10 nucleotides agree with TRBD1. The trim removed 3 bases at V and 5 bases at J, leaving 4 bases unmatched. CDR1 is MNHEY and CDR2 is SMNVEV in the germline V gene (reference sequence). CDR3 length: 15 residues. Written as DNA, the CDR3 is TGTGCCAGCAGTTTCATGGGACAGGGGAACAATGAGCAGTTCTTC. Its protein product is CASSFMGQGNNEQFF.

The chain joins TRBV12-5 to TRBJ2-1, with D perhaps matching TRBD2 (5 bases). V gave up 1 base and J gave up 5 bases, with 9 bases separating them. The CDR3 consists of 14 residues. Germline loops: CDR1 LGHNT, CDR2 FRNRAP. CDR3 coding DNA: TGTGCTAGTGGTTTGGGAGCGGAAAACAATGAGCAGTTCTTC. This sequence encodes CASGLGAENNEQFF.

CDR3 sequence (DNA): TGTGCCAGCAGCCCCCGGGGAGCGGGGGATACGCAGTATTTT. It yields the protein CASSPRGAGDTQYF. The rearrangement joins TRBV11-3 to TRBJ2-3; 7 bases are shared with TRBD2. CDR1 SGHNT and CDR2 YENEEA come from the germline V gene. The V segment lost 5 bases and the J segment 6 bases; nucleotides outside the gene matches: 8. The CDR3 spans 14 residues. Supplemented by reference TRBV11-3 and TRBJ2-3, the full variable domain reads EAGVVQSPRYKIIEKKQPVAFWCNPISGHNTLYWYLQNLGQGPELLIRYENEEAVDDSQLPKDRFSAERLKGVDSTLKIQPAELGDSAVYLCASSPRGAGDTQYFGPGTRLTVL.

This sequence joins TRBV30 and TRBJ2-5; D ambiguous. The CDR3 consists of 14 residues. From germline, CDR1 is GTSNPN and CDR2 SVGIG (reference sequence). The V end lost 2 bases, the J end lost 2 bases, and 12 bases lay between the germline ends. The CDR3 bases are TGTGCCTGGAGTCCCGACTCAATTCAAGAGACCCAGTACTTC. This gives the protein CAWSPDSIQETQYF.